Listed below are T cell receptor beta chains from one sample, sequenced in a study of graft-versus-host responses after intestinal transplantation. The protocol was immunoSEQ multiplex PCR, while the TCRdb copy is restricted to in-frame clones and leaves out a portion. The sample carries 20,000 to 30,000 clones, over 80% recorded once. The material sequenced was PBMCs, taken 28 days after intestinal transplant. These receptors were obtained from a human patient who received an intestinal transplant, so some T cells may come from the graft donor. Both conserved end residues are part of each CDR3. A D gene is named only where the DNA matches it firmly.

cdr3_aa d_call v_call
CASSLAAKNIQYF - TRBV5-4
CASSNSYEQYF - TRBV5-1
CASSLGGRASGEQFF TRBD2 TRBV28
CASSLAGVNEQFF TRBD2 TRBV5-1
CASSLEGTGGEETQYF TRBD1 TRBV7-7
CASSIGAPTNEKLFF - TRBV19
CASTGGGQPQHF - TRBV6-1
CASSLISNQPQHF - TRBV7-2
CASSLFGWQETQYF - TRBV11-2
CASSFTAGEGPDTQYF TRBD2 TRBV6-4
CASSLTGLAFDEQYF TRBD2 TRBV27
CASSKTGTGIYEQYF TRBD1 TRBV19
CASSLGHAESSYNSPLHF - TRBV13
CASSGGVFKNTGELFF - TRBV11-2
CASSLGLAGVNEQYF TRBD2 TRBV5-1
CASSGQSSGANVLTF - TRBV25-1
CATGRGSQPYEQYF - TRBV15
CASSKLRGMNTEAFF - TRBV21-1
CASSLRVRGADTQYF - TRBV5-1
CASSLDWDRGGNEQFF TRBD1 TRBV5-1
CASSEEAGPPIEQYF TRBD2 TRBV2
CASSLGTGSPYEQYF TRBD1 TRBV19
CSASTGNGYTF TRBD1 TRBV20-1
CASSFAGGELFF - TRBV7-9
CASSSQGPYGYTF - TRBV5-1
CAISGTGEGQPQHF TRBD1 TRBV10-3
CASSLDGTGGSYEQYF TRBD1 TRBV11-1
CASSSLGGNTGELFF - TRBV5-1
CASNSGGRTTDTQYF TRBD2 TRBV7-9
CASSQDLGSTYEQYF - TRBV4-3
CAWSVRRGLAYF - TRBV30
CSVLSGGPSYNEQFF TRBD2 TRBV29-1
CAIRNERTSTDTQYF - TRBV10-3
CASRGTGRLAGHHNEQFF - TRBV27
CASSYGRGNYGYTF - TRBV6-5
CATGRRGGTDTQYF - TRBV28
CASSAPGSYEQYF - TRBV19
CASSEYLTGLNEKLFF - TRBV6-1
CASSVGSVSYNEQFF - TRBV6-1
CASSENESDYGYTF - TRBV2
CASSLGSASGKVTQYF TRBD2 TRBV5-4
CASSQVAGDRYNEQFF TRBD2 TRBV4-1
CASSLIGQDYGYTF TRBD1 TRBV5-6
CASSISDRGYRYGYTF TRBD1 TRBV19
CASSLAGRKHTGELFF - TRBV5-4
CASSFRGQPYNEQFF - TRBV5-6
CASSLAGTDTQYF - TRBV11-2
CASSSPRETQYF - TRBV9